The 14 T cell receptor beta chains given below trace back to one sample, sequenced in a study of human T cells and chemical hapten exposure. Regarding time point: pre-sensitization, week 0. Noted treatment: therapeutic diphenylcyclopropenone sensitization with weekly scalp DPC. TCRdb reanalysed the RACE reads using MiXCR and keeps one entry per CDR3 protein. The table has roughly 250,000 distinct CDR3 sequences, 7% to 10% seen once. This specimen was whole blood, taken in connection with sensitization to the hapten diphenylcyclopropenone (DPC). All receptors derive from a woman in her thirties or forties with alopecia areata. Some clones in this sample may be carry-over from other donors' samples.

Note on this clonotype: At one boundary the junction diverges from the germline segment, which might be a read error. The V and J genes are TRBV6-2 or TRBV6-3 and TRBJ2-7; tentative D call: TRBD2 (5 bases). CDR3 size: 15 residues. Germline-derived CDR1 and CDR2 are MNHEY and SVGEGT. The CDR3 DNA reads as TGTGCCAGCAGTTACTCGAGGGTACGGACCTACAAGCAGTACTTC. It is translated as CASSYSRVRTYKQYF.

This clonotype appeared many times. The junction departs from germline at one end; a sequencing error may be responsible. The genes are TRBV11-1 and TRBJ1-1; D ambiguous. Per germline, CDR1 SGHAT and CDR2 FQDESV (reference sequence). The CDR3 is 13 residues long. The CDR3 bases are TGCGCCAGCAGCTTGGCAGAGAACACTGAAGCTTTCTTT. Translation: CASSLAENTEAFF.

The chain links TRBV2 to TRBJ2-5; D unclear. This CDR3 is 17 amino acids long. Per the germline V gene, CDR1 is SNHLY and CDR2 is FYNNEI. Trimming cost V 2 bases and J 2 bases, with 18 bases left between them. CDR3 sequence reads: CASSERNRRDRQETQYF. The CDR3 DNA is TGTGCCAGCAGTGAAAGGAATCGAAGGGATAGGCAAGAGACCCAGTACTTC.

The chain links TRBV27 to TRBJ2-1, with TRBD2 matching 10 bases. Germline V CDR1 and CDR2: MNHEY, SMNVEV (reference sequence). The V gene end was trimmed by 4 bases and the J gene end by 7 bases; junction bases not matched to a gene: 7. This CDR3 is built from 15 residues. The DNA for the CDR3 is TGTGCCAGCAGTTCGAGCGGGAGGGGGGGTAATGAGCAGTTCTTC. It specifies CASSSSGRGGNEQFF.

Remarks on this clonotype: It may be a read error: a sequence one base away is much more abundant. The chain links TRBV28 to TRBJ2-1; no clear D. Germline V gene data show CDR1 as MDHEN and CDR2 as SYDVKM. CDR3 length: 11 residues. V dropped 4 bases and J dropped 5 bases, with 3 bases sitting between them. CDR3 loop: CASSSNNEQFF. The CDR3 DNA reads TGTGCCAGCAGTTCCAACAATGAGCAGTTCTTC.

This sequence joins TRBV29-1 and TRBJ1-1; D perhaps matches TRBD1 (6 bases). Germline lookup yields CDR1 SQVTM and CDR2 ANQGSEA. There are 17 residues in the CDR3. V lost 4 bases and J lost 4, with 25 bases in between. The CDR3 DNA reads TGCAGCGTTGCCTGGATGTCGGACAGCCGCCGGGGCACTGAAGCTTTCTTT. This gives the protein CSVAWMSDSRRGTEAFF. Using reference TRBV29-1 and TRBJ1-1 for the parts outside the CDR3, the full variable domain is SAVISQKPSRDICQRGTSLTIQCQVDSQVTMMFWYRQQPGQSLTLIATANQGSEATYESGFVIDKFPISRPNLTFSTLTVSNMSPEDSSIYLCSVAWMSDSRRGTEAFFGQGTRLTVV.

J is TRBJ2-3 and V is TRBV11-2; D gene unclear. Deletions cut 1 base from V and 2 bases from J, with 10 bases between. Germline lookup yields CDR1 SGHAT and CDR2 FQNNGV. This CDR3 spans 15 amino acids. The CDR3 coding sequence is TGTGCCAGCAGCTTAGGAACGGAAAACACAGATACGCAGTATTTT. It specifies CASSLGTENTDTQYF.

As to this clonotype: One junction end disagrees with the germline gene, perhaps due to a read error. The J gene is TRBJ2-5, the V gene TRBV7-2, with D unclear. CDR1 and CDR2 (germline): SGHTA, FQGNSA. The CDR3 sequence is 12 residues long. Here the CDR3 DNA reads TGTGTCAGCAGCTGGCCGCAAGAGACCCAGTACTTC. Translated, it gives CVSSWPQETQYF.

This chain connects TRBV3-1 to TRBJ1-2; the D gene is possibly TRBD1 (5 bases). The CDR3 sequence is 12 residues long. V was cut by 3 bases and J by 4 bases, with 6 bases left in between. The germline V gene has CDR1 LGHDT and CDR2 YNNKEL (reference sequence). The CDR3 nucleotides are TGTGCCAGCAGCCACGACAGCTATGGCTACACCTTC. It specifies CASSHDSYGYTF.

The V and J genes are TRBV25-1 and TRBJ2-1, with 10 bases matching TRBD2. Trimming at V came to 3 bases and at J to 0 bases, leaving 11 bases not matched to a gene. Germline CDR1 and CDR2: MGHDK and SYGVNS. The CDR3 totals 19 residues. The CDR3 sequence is CASSEFMGSSGSSYNEQFF. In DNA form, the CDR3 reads TGTGCCAGCAGTGAGTTTATGGGCTCTAGCGGGAGCTCCTACAATGAGCAGTTCTTC.

The CDR3, as DNA: TGCAGTACTCGGGGCTACTATGGCTACACCTTC. Amino acid sequence: CSTRGYYGYTF. The J gene is TRBJ1-2, the V gene TRBV20-1; tentative D call: TRBD1 (5 bases). This CDR3 has 11 residues. The V end was cut by 8 bases, the J end by 3 bases, with 10 bases between. Germline assignment: CDR1 DFQATT and CDR2 SNEGSKA (reference sequence).

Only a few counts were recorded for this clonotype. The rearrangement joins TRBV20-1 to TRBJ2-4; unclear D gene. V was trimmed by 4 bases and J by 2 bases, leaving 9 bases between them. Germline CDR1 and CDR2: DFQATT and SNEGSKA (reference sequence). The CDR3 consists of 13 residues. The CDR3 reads CSAMARTKNIQYF. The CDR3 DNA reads TGCAGTGCTATGGCTCGGACCAAAAACATTCAGTACTTC.

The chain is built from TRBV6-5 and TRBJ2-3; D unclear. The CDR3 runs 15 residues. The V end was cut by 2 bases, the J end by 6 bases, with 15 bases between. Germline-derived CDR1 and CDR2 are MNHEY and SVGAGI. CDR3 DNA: TGTGCCAGCAGTTACGATGGGCCGGTGGGGGATACGCAGTATTTT. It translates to CASSYDGPVGDTQYF.

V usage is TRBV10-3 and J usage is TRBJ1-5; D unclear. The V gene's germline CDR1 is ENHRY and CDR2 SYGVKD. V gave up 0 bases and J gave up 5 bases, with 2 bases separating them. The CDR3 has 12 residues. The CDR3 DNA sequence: TGTGCCATCAGTGAGTCAGATCAGCCCCAGCATTTT. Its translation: CAISESDQPQHF.